This is a list of T cell receptor beta chains from one sample in a study of T cell repertoires in cytomegalovirus infection. TCRdb re-analysed the reads in MiXCR, keeping a single row per CDR3 protein. Counted here are about 900,000 distinct CDR3 sequences, less than 40% occurring once; the ten biggest clones make up over 12%. For these receptors, no antigen is known. The sample in question was cultured CD8+ T cells from PBMCs, obtained from culture after CMV antigen stimulation. The source of these receptors is a human donor in good health (CMV status not recorded). Some clones in this sample may be carry-over from other donors' samples. Each CDR3 is given with its conserved first and last residue. The D gene is left open where the match is weak. Some rows have no size entry. The others give once, few or many, or a class for an expanded clone.

J | D | V | size | DNA | CDR3
TRBJ1-2 | . | TRBV13 | . | TGTGCCAGCAGCTTCGGTACCGCATTTGACGGCTACACCTTC | CASSFGTAFDGYTF
TRBJ2-5 | . | TRBV5-5 | . | TGTGCCAGCAGCGCCGGGACTGCACCTCAAGAGACCCAGTACTTC | CASSAGTAPQETQYF
TRBJ2-3 | . | TRBV28 | many | TGTGCCAGCAGTTTGGATGGAGGCCGCACAGATACGCAGTATTTT | CASSLDGGRTDTQYF
TRBJ2-2 | TRBD2 | TRBV6-1 | few | TGTGCCAGCATGCCACTAGCGGGGGAGAACACCGGGGAGCTGTTTTTT | CASMPLAGENTGELFF
TRBJ1-4 | . | TRBV6-6 | . | TGTGCCAGCAGTTACGTGGCGGGGGAGGCTAATGAAAAACTGTTTTTT | CASSYVAGEANEKLFF
TRBJ2-1 | . | TRBV12-3/TRBV12-4 | many | TGTGCCAGCTGCCGGGGGAACTACAATGAGCAGTTCTTC | CASCRGNYNEQFF
TRBJ2-5 | . | TRBV6-1 | many | TGTGCCAGCAGTTTCTTCGTAGACGAAGAGACCCAGTACTTC | CASSFFVDEETQYF
TRBJ2-1 | . | TRBV6-1 | . | TGTGCCAGCACCCCGGGACTCAAAAACTACAATGAGCAGTTCTTC | CASTPGLKNYNEQFF
TRBJ1-1 | . | TRBV7-2 | few | TGTGCCAGCAGCTTAGAGAGGGAATGGACTGAAGCTTTCTTT | CASSLEREWTEAFF
TRBJ2-5 | . | TRBV3-1 | once | TGTGCCAGCAGCCACGAAATAAAAGATTGGGTGGAGACCCAGTACTTC | CASSHEIKDWVETQYF
TRBJ1-1 | . | TRBV7-3 | many | TGTGCCAGCAGCTTAGGACACCTGGAAGCTTTCTTT | CASSLGHLEAFF
TRBJ2-3 | TRBD2 | TRBV15 | . | TGTGCCACCAGCAGAGATAGCGGGGGGCCTAGCACAGATACGCAGTATTTT | CATSRDSGGPSTDTQYF
TRBJ1-1 | . | TRBV27 | . | TGTGCCAGCAGTTCCTCACTAGTCACTGAAGCTTTCTTT | CASSSSLVTEAFF
TRBJ2-1 | TRBD2 | TRBV10-3 | few | TGTGCCATCAGTGACCCCGGACTAGCGGGGGGGCCGAGCTCCTACAATGAGCAGTTCTTC | CAISDPGLAGGPSSYNEQFF
TRBJ2-2 | . | TRBV10-3 | few | TGTGCCATCAGTGTCCCAGACACCGGGGAGCTGTTTTTT | CAISVPDTGELFF
TRBJ1-4 | . | TRBV7-8 | few | TGTGCCAGCAGCCTCCTTACCTCTGGGGGGGATGAAAAACTGTTTTTT | CASSLLTSGGDEKLFF
TRBJ1-2 | TRBD1 | TRBV5-6 | . | TGTGCCAGCAGCCGTCTGCGCAAGACAGGGGGCGCCTTCTATGGCTACACCTTC | CASSRLRKTGGAFYGYTF
TRBJ1-2 | . | TRBV2 | few | TGTGCCAACCCGTTAGCTAACTATGGCTACACCTTC | CANPLANYGYTF
TRBJ1-5 | . | TRBV7-6 | . | TGTGCCAACAGCTTTGCGGGACTTCAGCCCCAGCATTTT | CANSFAGLQPQHF
TRBJ1-2 | TRBD1 | TRBV12-3/TRBV12-4 | . | TGTGCCAGCAGTTTAGGGGCAGGGGGCAGAGATGGCTACACCTTC | CASSLGAGGRDGYTF
TRBJ1-1 | TRBD1 | TRBV19 | few | TGTGCCAGTAGTGACAGGGAGGACGGAGCTTTCTTT | CASSDREDGAFF
TRBJ2-7 | . | TRBV4-1 | . | TGCGCCAGCAGCCAAGTCTCCCTAGGACAAACCTACGAGCAGTACTTC | CASSQVSLGQTYEQYF
TRBJ2-1 | . | TRBV11-2 | . | TGTGCCAGCAGCTTAGCGGGGTCGATCAATGAGCAGTTCTTC | CASSLAGSINEQFF
TRBJ2-1 | TRBD2 | TRBV6-1 | . | TGTGCCTGCAGTTATGGACTAGCGGGGGACTACAATGAGCAGTTCTTC | CACSYGLAGDYNEQFF
TRBJ1-5 | . | TRBV12-3/TRBV12-4 | few | TGTGCCAGCAGTTTAGGGGGGGCCGGTAGCAATCAGCCCCAGCATTTT | CASSLGGAGSNQPQHF
TRBJ1-5 | . | TRBV6-1 | . | TGTGCCAGCAGTGATGGGATAGACAGCAATCAGCCCCAGCATTTT | CASSDGIDSNQPQHF
TRBJ1-5 | . | TRBV7-6 | many | TGTGCCAGCAGCCTTGGGGGGTGGGGCGGACAGCCCCAGCATTTT | CASSLGGWGGQPQHF
TRBJ2-1 | TRBD1 | TRBV11-2 | few | TGTGCCAGCAGCCCGGTAGGGGACAGGGGTTACAATGAGCAGTTCTTC | CASSPVGDRGYNEQFF
TRBJ2-5 | TRBD1 | TRBV7-8 | . | TGTGCCAGCAGCTTGCACCGGGACAGGGTGTACCAAGAGACCCAGTACTTC | CASSLHRDRVYQETQYF
TRBJ2-7 | . | TRBV10-3 | . | TGTGCCATCAGGGTAGGACAGTCCTACGAGCAGTACTTC | CAIRVGQSYEQYF
TRBJ2-2 | TRBD2 | TRBV27 | . | TGTGCCAGCAGTGACGCTAGCGGGCGGACCGGGGAGCTGTTTTTT | CASSDASGRTGELFF
TRBJ1-1 | . | TRBV27 | few | TGTGCCAGCAGTTTCCTACCTCGGGCGAACACTGAAGCTTTCTTT | CASSFLPRANTEAFF
TRBJ1-1 | TRBD1 | TRBV19 | . | TGTGCCAGTCTCGGCCGGGACAGGGGTACTGAAGCTTTCTTT | CASLGRDRGTEAFF
TRBJ1-4 | . | TRBV11-2 | many | TGTGCCAGCAGGCTAAACTGGGCTAATGAAAAACTGTTTTTT | CASRLNWANEKLFF
TRBJ2-2 | TRBD1 | TRBV5-3 | . | TGTGCCAGCAGCTTGGAACGGACAGGGGCCACCGGGGAGCTGTTTTTT | CASSLERTGATGELFF
TRBJ1-4 | . | TRBV10-3 | . | TGTGCCATCAGTGAGTCGAGCAGTAGTGGTGAAAAACTGTTTTTT | CAISESSSSGEKLFF
TRBJ2-1 | . | TRBV4-1 | . | TGCGCCAGCAGCCAAGGCAGGGGACCATCCTACAATGAGCAGTTCTTC | CASSQGRGPSYNEQFF
TRBJ2-2 | . | TRBV19 | few | TGTGCCAGTAGTAGGTGGAGGGGAGACACCGGGGAGCTGTTTTTT | CASSRWRGDTGELFF
TRBJ1-2 | TRBD1 | TRBV7-6 | . | TGTGCCAGCACTCCAGGGACAGGGGGCTATCTTATCTATGGCTACACCTTC | CASTPGTGGYLIYGYTF
TRBJ1-1 | TRBD1 | TRBV7-8 | few | TGTGCCAGCAGCTTAGTGGAGGGGGCGGGTACTGAAGCTTTCTTT | CASSLVEGAGTEAFF
TRBJ2-4 | . | TRBV23-1 | few | TGCGCCAGCAGTCAGGCGCCAAAAATAGCCAAAAACATTCAGTACTTC | CASSQAPKIAKNIQYF
TRBJ2-3 | TRBD1 | TRBV27 | . | TGTGCCAGCAGTTATCAGGGACAGGGGGCCTCCACAGATACGCAGTATTTT | CASSYQGQGASTDTQYF
TRBJ1-5 | TRBD1 | TRBV6-6 | . | TGTGCCAGCAGCCACGAGAGACAGGGAGGTTGGCAGCCCCAGCATTTT | CASSHERQGGWQPQHF
TRBJ1-4 | . | TRBV7-6 | few | TGTGCCAGCAGCTCCCCAGGGGAGGGCAAACTGTTTTTT | CASSSPGEGKLFF
TRBJ1-6 | . | TRBV18 | . | TGTGCCAGCTCACGGCAACCAGGACAGCTAATTCCACCCCTCCACTTT | CASSRQPGQLIPPLHF
TRBJ2-3 | TRBD2 | TRBV4-3 | . | TGCGCCAGCAGCGCCCCTAGCGGGGGGCCCCGGGATCCCACCGGTACGCAGTATTTT | CASSAPSGGPRDPTGTQYF
TRBJ2-5 | . | TRBV7-4 | . | TGTGCCAGCAGCTTTTCGGACTGGCGCGAAGAGACCCAGTACTTC | CASSFSDWREETQYF
TRBJ2-1 | TRBD2 | TRBV20-1 | . | TGCAGTGCTAGGGTAGCGGGGTACAATGAGCAGTTCTTC | CSARVAGYNEQFF
TRBJ2-1 | . | TRBV12-3/TRBV12-4 | . | TGTGCCAGCAGTTTGGTGTCAGGCAGGTACAATGAGCAATTCTTC | CASSLVSGRYNEQFF
TRBJ2-3 | . | TRBV20-1 | . | TGCAGTGCTAGTACCCTTTCGCGGGGGCGGGGGACCACAGATACGCAGTATTTT | CSASTLSRGRGTTDTQYF
TRBJ1-2 | . | TRBV19 | . | TGTGCCAGTAGACCGCCGGACTTCCCGATTTATGGCTACACCTTC | CASRPPDFPIYGYTF
TRBJ1-5 | . | TRBV27 | . | TGTGCCAGCAGTCTAGGCGGTCTCCACCAGCCCCAGCATTTT | CASSLGGLHQPQHF
TRBJ2-5 | . | TRBV27 | . | TGTGCCAGCAGTCGACTACGGGAGGAGACCCAGTACTTC | CASSRLREETQYF